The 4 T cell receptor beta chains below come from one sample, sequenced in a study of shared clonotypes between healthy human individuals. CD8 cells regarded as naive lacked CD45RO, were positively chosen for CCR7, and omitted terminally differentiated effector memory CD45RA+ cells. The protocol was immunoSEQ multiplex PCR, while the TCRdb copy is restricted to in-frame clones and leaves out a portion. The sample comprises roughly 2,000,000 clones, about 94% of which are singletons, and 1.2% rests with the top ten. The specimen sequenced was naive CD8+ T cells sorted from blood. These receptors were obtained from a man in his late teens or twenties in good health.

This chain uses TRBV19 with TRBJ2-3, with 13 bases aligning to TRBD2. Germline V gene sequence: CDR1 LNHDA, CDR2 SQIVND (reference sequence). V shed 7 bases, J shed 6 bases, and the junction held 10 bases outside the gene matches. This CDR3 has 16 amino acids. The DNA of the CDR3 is TGTGCCAGTACCCCACTAGCGGGGGGGCAGGGGGATACGCAGTATTTT. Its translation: CASTPLAGGQGDTQYF.

The CDR3 DNA follows: TGTGCCAGCAGTCCAGGGGACCAAGAGACCCAGTACTTC. This translates into CASSPGDQETQYF. J is TRBJ2-5 and V is TRBV6-5, with D possibly being TRBD1 (6 bases). V was cut by 5 bases and J by 0 bases, with 7 bases left in between. The length of the CDR3 is 13 residues. CDR1 and CDR2 from the germline V gene are MNHEY and SVGAGI.

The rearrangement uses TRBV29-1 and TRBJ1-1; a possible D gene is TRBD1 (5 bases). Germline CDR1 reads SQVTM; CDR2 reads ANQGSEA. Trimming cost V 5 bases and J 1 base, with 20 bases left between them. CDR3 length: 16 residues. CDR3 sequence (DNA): TGCAGCGTTATTCCGATGAGAACGGGACGGAACACTGAAGCTTTCTTT. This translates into CSVIPMRTGRNTEAFF.

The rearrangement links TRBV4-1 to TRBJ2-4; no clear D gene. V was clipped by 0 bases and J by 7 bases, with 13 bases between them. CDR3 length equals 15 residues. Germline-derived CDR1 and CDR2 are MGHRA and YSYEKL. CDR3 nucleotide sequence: TGCGCCAGCAGCCAAGATCTGGGGATTTACAACATTCAGTACTTC. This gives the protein CASSQDLGIYNIQYF.